The 12 T cell receptor beta chains below were found in one sample sequenced in a study of blood T cell repertoires in COVID-19. Measured with immunoSEQ multiplex PCR; TCRdb has only the in-frame clones, and not every one. The sample holds fewer than 95,000 clones, around 80% seen once. What was sequenced was peripheral blood. These receptors all come from a human donor in a cohort sampled during active COVID-19.

This clone appeared many times. This chain connects TRBV10-3 to TRBJ1-3; 7 bases match TRBD1. The V and J ends lost 4 bases and 0 bases, in that order; junction bases with no gene match: 3. The CDR3 contains 15 residues. Per germline, CDR1 ENHRY and CDR2 SYGVKD. CDR3 sequence: CAISVTGFSGNTIYF. The CDR3 nucleotides are TGTGCCATCAGTGTGACAGGGTTCTCTGGAAACACCATATATTTT.

The chain is built from TRBV19 and TRBJ1-4; 8 bases are a match to TRBD1. Germline loops: CDR1 LNHDA, CDR2 SQIVND (reference sequence). The CDR3 loop spans 15 amino acids. V lost 3 bases to trimming and J lost 5 bases; unmatched junction nucleotides: 5. CDR3: CASSIQRTGNEKLFF. CDR3 sequence (DNA): TGTGCCAGTAGTATCCAACGGACAGGGAATGAAAAACTGTTTTTT.

This clone was detected a few times. The rearrangement uses TRBV11-3 and TRBJ1-5, with D maybe TRBD1 (6 bases). V was cut by 5 bases and J by 0 bases, with 23 bases left in between. Germline V gives CDR1 SGHNT, CDR2 YENEEA. The CDR3 is 19 amino acids. The CDR3: CASSRLEPRQARSNQPQHF. In DNA form, the CDR3 reads TGTGCCAGCAGCCGCTTAGAGCCTCGACAGGCACGTAGCAATCAGCCCCAGCATTTT. The whole variable domain, filled in from reference TRBV11-3 and TRBJ1-5, reads EAGVVQSPRYKIIEKKQPVAFWCNPISGHNTLYWYLQNLGQGPELLIRYENEEAVDDSQLPKDRFSAERLKGVDSTLKIQPAELGDSAVYLCASSRLEPRQARSNQPQHFGDGTRLSIL.

The chain uses TRBV4-1 and TRBJ1-1, with D unclear. Germline loops: CDR1 MGHRA, CDR2 YSYEKL. V lost 4 bases and J 4 bases, leaving 16 bases between the germline ends. The CDR3 runs to 15 residues. The CDR3 spells CASSPSQAFPTEAFF. The DNA for the CDR3 is TGCGCCAGCAGCCCGAGTCAGGCGTTCCCCACTGAAGCTTTCTTT.

The V and J genes are TRBV15 and TRBJ2-1; 8 bases line up with TRBD1. Germline assignment: CDR1 LNHNV and CDR2 YYDKDF (reference sequence). Unmatched junction bases numbered 8, after V lost 5 bases and J lost 5 bases. This CDR3 is 15 amino acids long. CDR3 in amino acids: CATSRKRDRNNEQFF. The CDR3 region has the DNA TGTGCCACCAGCCGAAAACGGGACAGGAACAATGAGCAGTTCTTC.

The chain links TRBV5-1 to TRBJ1-6; TRBD1 might be the D (6 bases). Trimming pared 4 bases from V and 3 bases from J, leaving 11 bases between. Looked up from germline, CDR1 is SGHRS and CDR2 is YFSETQ. The CDR3 extends over 15 amino acids. CDR3 protein: CASSLQGYYNSPLHF. Written as DNA, the CDR3 is TGCGCCAGCAGCCTACAGGGATACTATAATTCACCCCTCCACTTT.

CDR3 sequence reads: CASSRGRTGELFF. For the CDR3, the DNA is TGTGCCAGCAGCAGGGGTCGGACCGGGGAGCTGTTTTTT. The J gene is TRBJ2-2, the V gene TRBV5-5; possibly TRBD1 for D (5 bases). Deletions cut 4 bases from V and 5 bases from J, with 9 bases between. Looked up from germline, CDR1 is SGHKS and CDR2 is YYEKEE (reference sequence). This CDR3 region has 13 residues.

The rearrangement uses TRBV11-3 and TRBJ2-3; maybe TRBD2 (6 bases). The CDR3 sequence is 15 residues long. Germline V gene lookup returns CDR1 SGHNT and CDR2 YENEEA. The germline V and J ends were trimmed by 5 bases and 2 bases, with 14 bases remaining between them. The CDR3 bases are TGTGCCAGCAGCCTGGGGGACTTTTACACAGATACGCAGTATTTT. Amino acids: CASSLGDFYTDTQYF.

V usage is TRBV2 and J usage is TRBJ1-2; 11 bases map to TRBD1. The CDR3 runs 17 residues. J gave up 3 bases and V 5 bases, and 11 bases lay outside the gene matches. Germline CDR1 and CDR2: SNHLY and FYNNEI. The CDR3 DNA follows: TGTGCCAGCAGTCATCGGGACAGGGGGAATCGTGACTATGGCTACACCTTC. Residues: CASSHRDRGNRDYGYTF.

A few counts support this clone. This chain joins TRBV7-8 and TRBJ1-5; D is unresolved. Trimming took off 6 bases at V and 9 bases at J, with 12 bases between the two ends. This CDR3 contains 12 residues. Germline loops: CDR1 SGHVS, CDR2 FQNEAQ. Here the CDR3 DNA reads TGTGCCAGCAGTCCACCGGGAGGGCCCCAGCATTTT. It translates to CASSPPGGPQHF.

The chain combines TRBV5-8 with TRBJ2-3; maybe TRBD2 (6 bases). Germline V gene lookup returns CDR1 SGHTS and CDR2 YDEGEE. This CDR3 contains 17 residues. V shed 4 bases and J shed 0 bases, with 18 bases lying between them. CDR3 nucleotides: TGTGCCAGCAGCCTTCTAGGAGGGAAACCTAGCACAGATACGCAGTATTTT. Encoded protein: CASSLLGGKPSTDTQYF.

The sample holds a few counts of this clone. The chain carries TRBV5-1 and TRBJ2-7, with 8 positions matching TRBD1. The CDR3 is 15 residues long. After removal of 4 bases from V and 0 bases from J, the junction contained 6 bases not matched to a gene. CDR1 and CDR2 from the germline V gene are SGHRS and YFSETQ. CDR3 region: CASSIQTGGSYEQYF. DNA of the CDR3: TGCGCCAGCAGCATACAAACAGGGGGCTCCTACGAGCAGTACTTC. Complete variable domain (other parts from reference TRBV5-1 and TRBJ2-7): KAGVTQTPRYLIKTRGQQVTLSCSPISGHRSVSWYQQTPGQGLQFLFEYFSETQRNKGNFPGRFSGRQFSNSRSEMNVSTLELGDSALYLCASSIQTGGSYEQYFGPGTRLTVT.